One sample yielded the 30 T cell receptor beta chains listed below, sequenced in a study of cytomegalovirus exposure and HLA in healthy donors. 13 Jbeta primers and 60 Vbeta primers were used for the PCR. Measured with immunoSEQ multiplex PCR; TCRdb has only the in-frame clones, and not every one. There are 210,000 or so clones in the sample; about 80% occur only once, and 1.5% to 2% lies in the top ten. Sequencing was performed on PBMCs. The receptors originated from a man aged 18 to 29 in good health and CMV-seronegative.

This clone was counted once. The CDR3 sequence: CASSFLRTPGDEQFF. The CDR3 DNA sequence: TGTGCCAGCAGCTTCCTTAGGACACCGGGGGATGAGCAGTTCTTC. The chain couples TRBV13 to TRBJ2-1; possibly TRBD2 for D (6 bases). The V and J ends lost 3 bases and 8 bases respectively, with 17 bases between them. This CDR3 contains 15 residues. Germline lookup yields CDR1 PRHDT and CDR2 FYEKMQ (reference sequence). The full variable domain, rest sourced from reference TRBV13 and TRBJ2-1, is AAGVIQSPRHLIKEKRETATLKCYPIPRHDTVYWYQQGPGQDPQFLISFYEKMQSDKGSIPDRFSAQQFSDYHSELNMSSLELGDSALYFCASSFLRTPGDEQFFGPGTRLTVL.

J is TRBJ2-7 and V is TRBV7-6; a possible D gene is TRBD2 (5 bases). This CDR3 contains 12 residues. Trimming pared 5 bases from V and 2 bases from J, leaving 7 bases between. The germline gives CDR1 SGHVS, CDR2 FNYEAQ. The CDR3 spells CASSPGAYEQYF. In DNA, the CDR3 is TGTGCCAGCAGCCCCGGGGCCTACGAGCAGTACTTC.

V gene TRBV11-3 combines with J gene TRBJ2-2, with unresolved D. The ends were cut back, 0 bases at V and 5 bases at J, with 7 bases in the middle. This CDR3 contains 14 residues. The germline gives CDR1 SGHNT, CDR2 YENEEA. The CDR3 DNA is TGTGCCAGCAGCTTAGATCACCAGACCGGGGAGCTGTTTTTT. It is translated as CASSLDHQTGELFF.

The gene calls are TRBV7-3 and TRBJ2-2; TRBD2 matches 11 bases. The CDR3 totals 18 residues. The germline CDR1 and CDR2 sequences are SGHTA and FQGTGA. Germline trimming cut 0 bases from V and 0 bases from J; bases unmatched to any gene: 3. The CDR3 DNA sequence: TGTGCCAGCAGCTTAACGCCTAGCGGGGGGACGAACACCGGGGAGCTGTTTTTT. This gives the protein CASSLTPSGGTNTGELFF.

To note about this clone: Sequence at one end of the junction differs from germline and may be a read error. The J gene is TRBJ1-2, the V gene TRBV6-5, with D unresolved. Germline CDR1 MNHEY, CDR2 SVGAGI. The CDR3 runs 14 residues. CDR3 protein: CASSYSLTVEGCTF. In DNA, the CDR3 is TGTGCCAGCAGTTACTCTTTAACAGTGGAGGGCTGCACCTTC.

J is TRBJ2-2 and V is TRBV4-3; D might be TRBD1 (6 bases). Germline values: CDR1 LGHNA, CDR2 YSLEER. Between the trimmed V and J ends, which lost 4 bases and 0 bases, there was a span of 15 bases. The CDR3 has 17 amino acids. The DNA for the CDR3 is TGCGCCAGCAGCCCTTTCGGGGACACCGCGAACACCGGGGAGCTGTTTTTT. Translated: CASSPFGDTANTGELFF.

Only one count was recorded for this clone. The J gene is TRBJ1-1, the V gene TRBV11-2, with TRBD1 identical over 7 bases. The CDR3 sequence is 16 residues long. Germline V lookup: CDR1 SGHAT, CDR2 FQNNGV. V lost 5 bases, J lost 3 bases, and 12 bases stayed unmatched. The CDR3 here is CASSTGVLRRDTEAFF. The CDR3 DNA reads TGTGCCAGCAGCACAGGGGTGTTGAGACGGGACACTGAAGCTTTCTTT.

The V and J genes are TRBV7-2 and TRBJ2-7; possible D gene TRBD1, 6 bases. The germline gives CDR1 SGHTA, CDR2 FQGNSA. This CDR3 region has 15 residues. Trimming shortened V by 0 bases and J by 7 bases, and 16 bases separated the two germline ends. The CDR3 spells CASSLAAGATGEQYF. CDR3 in DNA: TGTGCCAGCAGCTTAGCGGCAGGGGCAACGGGGGAGCAGTACTTC. The whole variable domain, remainder taken from reference TRBV7-2 and TRBJ2-7, is GAGVSQSPSNKVTEKGKDVELRCDPISGHTALYWYRQSLGQGLEFLIYFQGNSAPDKSGLPSDRFSAERTGGSVSTLTIQRTQQEDSAVYLCASSLAAGATGEQYFGPGTRLTVT.

CDR3 nucleotide sequence: TGTGCCAGCAGCCTTCCGCCCTCGGGACAGGGGACGAACGAGCAGTACTTC. The encoded protein is CASSLPPSGQGTNEQYF. This chain connects TRBV7-2 to TRBJ2-7, with 10 bases lining up with TRBD1. Germline CDR1 and CDR2: SGHTA and FQGNSA. V lost 5 bases to trimming and J lost 5 bases; unmatched junction nucleotides: 15. The CDR3 loop spans 17 amino acids.

This sequence joins TRBV5-5 and TRBJ2-5, with 7 bases matching TRBD2. The germline gives CDR1 SGHKS, CDR2 YYEKEE (reference sequence). V lost 2 bases and J lost 0; bases outside the gene matches: 4. The CDR3 has 15 amino acids. This chain's CDR3 is CASSFASGYQETQYF. The DNA of the CDR3 is TGTGCCAGCAGCTTTGCTAGCGGTTACCAAGAGACCCAGTACTTC.

This clone was found once. V gene TRBV29-1 combines with J gene TRBJ2-3; tentatively, D is TRBD2 (5 bases). Trimming removed 6 bases from V and 4 bases from J, with 11 bases in between. CDR3 size: 12 residues. CDR1 SQVTM and CDR2 ANQGSEA come from the germline V gene. CDR3 amino acids: CSVATEADTQYF. CDR3 DNA sequence: TGCAGCGTCGCAACGGAGGCAGATACGCAGTATTTT.

Comment on this clone: The same CDR3 arises from other DNA sequences in this sample as well. The rearrangement joins TRBV10-1 to TRBJ1-5; D call uncertain. V lost 8 bases, J lost 5 bases, and 19 bases lay in between. Germline CDR1 and CDR2: WNHNN and SYGVQD (reference sequence). The length of the CDR3 is 15 residues. CDR3 residues: CASGSTGHGDQPQHF. For the CDR3, the DNA is TGCGCCAGCGGATCGACCGGGCACGGGGATCAGCCCCAGCATTTT.

The chain links TRBV15 to TRBJ2-5; D uncertain. V was pared by 5 bases and J by 5 bases, with 18 bases between. CDR3 length: 15 amino acids. CDR1 and CDR2 (germline): LNHNV, YYDKDF (reference sequence). The CDR3 sequence: CATSSHYDRIETQYF. The CDR3 DNA reads TGTGCCACCAGCTCCCACTATGACCGCATTGAGACCCAGTACTTC. The variable domain in full, completed from reference TRBV15 and TRBJ2-5, reads DAMVIQNPRYQVTQFGKPVTLSCSQTLNHNVMYWYQQKSSQAPKLLFHYYDKDFNNEADTPDNFQSRRPNTSFCFLDIRSPGLGDTAMYLCATSSHYDRIETQYFGPGTRLLVL.

V usage is TRBV5-1 and J usage is TRBJ1-1, with TRBD1 identical over 11 bases. The V gene's germline CDR1 is SGHRS and CDR2 YFSETQ. Unmatched junction bases numbered 3, after V lost 0 bases and J lost 5 bases. The CDR3 has 15 amino acids. Here the CDR3 reads CASSLAGQGATEAFF. The CDR3 nucleotides read TGCGCCAGCAGCTTGGCCGGACAGGGGGCGACTGAAGCTTTCTTT.

The rearrangement uses TRBV9 and TRBJ2-2, with TRBD1 as a possible D gene (6 bases). The V gene lost 7 bases and the J gene lost 1 base, with 8 bases spanning the gap. The CDR3 runs 13 residues. Looked up from germline, CDR1 is SGDLS and CDR2 is YYNGEE. In DNA, the CDR3 is TGTGCCAGCGGGGGACAGAACACCGGGGAGCTGTTTTTT. This translates into CASGGQNTGELFF.

CDR3 residues: CASSLYENYGYTF. CDR3 sequence (DNA): TGTGCCAGCAGCTTATACGAGAACTATGGCTACACCTTC. The V gene is TRBV7-2, the J gene TRBJ1-2, with D unresolved. Trimming shortened V by 2 bases and J by 2 bases, and 6 bases separated the two germline ends. CDR1 is SGHTA and CDR2 is FQGNSA in the germline V gene. The CDR3 is 13 residues long. Looking up the rest from reference TRBV7-2 and TRBJ1-2 gives the full variable domain: GAGVSQSPSNKVTEKGKDVELRCDPISGHTALYWYRQSLGQGLEFLIYFQGNSAPDKSGLPSDRFSAERTGGSVSTLTIQRTQQEDSAVYLCASSLYENYGYTFGSGTRLTVV.

This clone was picked up a small number of times. CDR3 DNA: TGTGCCAGCAGCCCGGGGGACGGGAGGGCTGGAAACACCATATATTTT. It codes for CASSPGDGRAGNTIYF. J is TRBJ1-3 and V is TRBV7-8, with a tentative D call TRBD1 (5 bases). V was shortened by 5 bases and J by 2 bases, with 16 bases between the two germline ends. This CDR3 spans 16 amino acids. Germline V gene sequence: CDR1 SGHVS, CDR2 FQNEAQ.

V gene TRBV28 combines with J gene TRBJ2-5; D may be TRBD2 (6 bases). Germline CDR1 MDHEN, CDR2 SYDVKM. V dropped 8 bases and J dropped 0 bases, with 13 bases sitting between them. The CDR3 is 14 residues long. The CDR3 DNA sequence: TGTGCCAGCCTCCAAGCGGGCTACCAAGAGACCCAGTACTTC. Residues: CASLQAGYQETQYF.

The J gene is TRBJ2-3, the V gene TRBV27, with TRBD1 identical over 9 bases. Germline-derived CDR1 and CDR2 are MNHEY and SMNVEV (reference sequence). This CDR3 spans 15 amino acids. V lost 5 bases and J lost 4; bases outside the gene matches: 7. The CDR3, as DNA: TGTGCCAGCAGTGAACAGGGGGCTCGGGCAGATACGCAGTATTTT. Translated, it gives CASSEQGARADTQYF.

This rearrangement joins TRBV10-3 to TRBJ2-3; the D is unclear. With 6 bases removed from V and 1 base from J, the gap between germline ends came to 11 bases. This CDR3 has 14 amino acids. From germline, CDR1 is ENHRY and CDR2 SYGVKD. CDR3 sequence (DNA): TGTGCCATCAGCCCTCCCGGTCGCACAGATACGCAGTATTTT. This encodes CAISPPGRTDTQYF.

The V gene is TRBV11-3, the J gene TRBJ1-1; 9 nucleotides agree with TRBD1. Unmatched junction bases numbered 2, after V lost 3 bases and J lost 0 bases. This CDR3 region has 15 residues. Germline CDR1 and CDR2: SGHNT and YENEEA. DNA for the CDR3: TGTGCCAGCAGCTTCGGACAGGGGATGAACACTGAAGCTTTCTTT. Translated: CASSFGQGMNTEAFF.

CDR3 amino acids: CASTPGGRGETQYF. CDR3 bases: TGTGCCAGCACCCCCGGGGGTCGAGGAGAGACCCAGTACTTC. The chain uses TRBV28 and TRBJ2-5; D is possibly TRBD2 (6 bases). The CDR3 totals 14 residues. Looked up from germline, CDR1 is MDHEN and CDR2 is SYDVKM. The V and J ends lost 7 bases and 4 bases respectively, with 16 bases between them.

The rearrangement links TRBV28 to TRBJ1-1; 8 positions agree with TRBD1. V lost 1 base, J lost 5 bases, and 6 bases stayed unmatched. The CDR3 length is 15 residues. CDR1 and CDR2 from the germline V gene are MDHEN and SYDVKM. The CDR3 bases are TGTGCCAGCAGTTTATTGGGACAGGCCCATACTGAAGCTTTCTTT. Amino acid sequence: CASSLLGQAHTEAFF.

V gene TRBV7-9 combines with J gene TRBJ1-2, with D possibly matching TRBD1 (6 bases). Trimming removed 2 bases at V and 0 bases at J, with 13 bases between. The CDR3 runs 16 residues. Germline lookup yields CDR1 SEHNR and CDR2 FQNEAQ (reference sequence). The CDR3 protein is CASSLISGATNYGYTF. CDR3 DNA: TGTGCCAGCAGCTTAATCTCAGGGGCCACTAACTATGGCTACACCTTC. Supplemented by reference TRBV7-9 and TRBJ1-2, the full variable domain reads DTGVSQNPRHKITKRGQNVTFRCDPISEHNRLYWYRQTLGQGPEFLTYFQNEAQLEKSRLLSDRFSAERPKGSFSTLEIQRTEQGDSAMYLCASSLISGATNYGYTFGSGTRLTVV.

The table lists this clone with a count of one. The chain is built from TRBV5-1 and TRBJ1-5; 10 bases agree with TRBD1. Losses at the gene ends were 9 bases for V and 2 bases for J; bases not matched to a gene: 14. The CDR3 loop spans 17 amino acids. Germline CDR1 reads SGHRS; CDR2 reads YFSETQ. The CDR3, as DNA: TGCGCCAACTTACCGGGACAGGGGCCAAAAGGCAATCAGCCCCAGCATTTT. Amino acid sequence: CANLPGQGPKGNQPQHF.

The J gene is TRBJ1-2, the V gene TRBV7-8; D not certain. Trimming cost V 5 bases and J 4 bases, with 20 bases left between them. Germline V gene data show CDR1 as SGHVS and CDR2 as FQNEAQ. This CDR3 contains 16 residues. CDR3 in DNA: TGTGCCAGCAGCAGCTTAGGTGGTGGCGGACTCTATGGCTACACCTTC. It specifies CASSSLGGGGLYGYTF.

The chain carries TRBV7-8 and TRBJ2-5; 12 positions agree with TRBD2. Germline trimming cut 5 bases from V and 4 bases from J; bases unmatched to any gene: 11. Looked up from germline, CDR1 is SGHVS and CDR2 is FQNEAQ. CDR3 length equals 17 residues. CDR3 in amino acids: CASSPGLTSGSGETQYF. The CDR3 DNA reads as TGTGCCAGCAGCCCCGGGTTGACTAGCGGGAGTGGAGAGACCCAGTACTTC.

The V gene is TRBV18, the J gene TRBJ2-5, with D possibly TRBD2 on 6 matching bases. Germline-derived CDR1 and CDR2 are KGHSH and LQKENI. Trimming removed 0 bases at V and 3 bases at J, with 8 bases between. The CDR3 is 14 amino acids. CDR3 protein: CASSPPGGKETQYF. The CDR3 coding sequence is TGTGCCAGCTCACCACCGGGGGGAAAAGAGACCCAGTACTTC.

The table lists this clone with a count of one. The V call is TRBV4-3, the J call TRBJ2-3; 8 nucleotides match TRBD2. V trimming: 0 bases; J trimming: 9 bases; junction bases outside the gene matches: 5. This CDR3 region has 14 residues. Germline CDR1 and CDR2: LGHNA and YSLEER. The CDR3 reads CASSQESGGRTQYF. The CDR3 region has the DNA TGCGCCAGCAGCCAAGAATCGGGCGGGAGGACGCAGTATTTT.

The chain recombines TRBV2 with TRBJ2-5; D is ambiguous. CDR1 and CDR2 (germline): SNHLY, FYNNEI. This CDR3 is built from 12 residues. V shed 6 bases and J shed 4 bases, with 9 bases lying between them. The CDR3 loop reads CASRTDRETQYF. Here the CDR3 DNA reads TGTGCCAGCAGAACAGATCGAGAGACCCAGTACTTC.